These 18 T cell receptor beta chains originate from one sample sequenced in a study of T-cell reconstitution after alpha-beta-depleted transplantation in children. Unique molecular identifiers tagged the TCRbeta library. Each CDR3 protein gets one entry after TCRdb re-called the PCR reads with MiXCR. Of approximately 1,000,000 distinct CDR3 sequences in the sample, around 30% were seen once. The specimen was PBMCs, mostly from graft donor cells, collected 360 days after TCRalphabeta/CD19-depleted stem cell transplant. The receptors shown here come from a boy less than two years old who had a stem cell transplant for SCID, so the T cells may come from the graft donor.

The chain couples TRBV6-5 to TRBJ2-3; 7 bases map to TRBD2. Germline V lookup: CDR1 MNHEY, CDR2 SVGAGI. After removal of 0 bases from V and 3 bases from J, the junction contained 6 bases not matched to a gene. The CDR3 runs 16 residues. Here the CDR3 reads CASSYSGGKRTDTQYF. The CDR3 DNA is TGTGCCAGCAGTTACTCGGGGGGGAAGAGGACAGATACGCAGTATTTT.

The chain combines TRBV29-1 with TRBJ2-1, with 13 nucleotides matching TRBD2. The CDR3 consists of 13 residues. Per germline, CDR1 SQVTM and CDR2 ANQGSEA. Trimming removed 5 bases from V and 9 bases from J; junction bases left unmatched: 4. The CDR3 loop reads CSVRTSGGGEQFF. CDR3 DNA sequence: TGCAGCGTTCGGACTAGCGGGGGTGGTGAGCAGTTCTTC.

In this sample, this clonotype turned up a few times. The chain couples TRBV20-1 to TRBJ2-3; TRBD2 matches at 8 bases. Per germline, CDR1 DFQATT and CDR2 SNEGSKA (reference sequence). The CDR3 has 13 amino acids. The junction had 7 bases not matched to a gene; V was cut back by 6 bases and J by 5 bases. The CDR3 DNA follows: TGCAGTGCCCCCGGGAGGGGGATAGATACGCAGTATTTT. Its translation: CSAPGRGIDTQYF.

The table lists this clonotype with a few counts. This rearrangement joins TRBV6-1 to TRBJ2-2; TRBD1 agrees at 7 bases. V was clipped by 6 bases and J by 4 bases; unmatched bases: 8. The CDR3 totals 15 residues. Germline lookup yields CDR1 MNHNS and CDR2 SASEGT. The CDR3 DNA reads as TGTGCCAGCAGGACGGACAGGTTTACCACCGGGGAGCTGTTTTTT. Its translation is CASRTDRFTTGELFF.

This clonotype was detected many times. The CDR3 protein is CASSETGQGGYEQYF. As DNA, the CDR3 is TGTGCCAGCAGTGAGACCGGCCAGGGAGGCTACGAGCAGTACTTC. The V and J genes are TRBV2 and TRBJ2-7, with D possibly matching TRBD2 (6 bases). V gave up 3 bases and J gave up 3 bases, with 15 bases separating them. The CDR3 consists of 15 residues. The germline V gene has CDR1 SNHLY and CDR2 FYNNEI.

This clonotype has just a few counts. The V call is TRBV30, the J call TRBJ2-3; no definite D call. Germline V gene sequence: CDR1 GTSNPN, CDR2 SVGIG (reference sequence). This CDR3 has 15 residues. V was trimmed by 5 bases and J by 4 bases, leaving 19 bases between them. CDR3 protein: CAWEMGPPPPDTQYF. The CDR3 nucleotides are TGTGCCTGGGAAATGGGTCCTCCCCCTCCAGATACGCAGTATTTT.

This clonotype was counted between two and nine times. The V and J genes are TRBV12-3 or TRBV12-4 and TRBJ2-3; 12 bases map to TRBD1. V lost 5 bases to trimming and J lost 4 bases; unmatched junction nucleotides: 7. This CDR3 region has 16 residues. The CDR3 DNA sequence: TGTGCCAGCAGTCGCGGGACAGGGGGCGCCTCAGATACGCAGTATTTT. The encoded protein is CASSRGTGGASDTQYF.

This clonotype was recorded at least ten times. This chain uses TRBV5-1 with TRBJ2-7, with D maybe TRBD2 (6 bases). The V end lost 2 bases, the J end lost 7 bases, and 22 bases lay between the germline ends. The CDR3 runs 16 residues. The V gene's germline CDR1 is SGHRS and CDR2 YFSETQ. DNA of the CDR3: TGCGCCAGCAGCTTCGGATTAGCGGCGTTTGTGGGGGAGCAGTACTTC. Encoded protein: CASSFGLAAFVGEQYF.

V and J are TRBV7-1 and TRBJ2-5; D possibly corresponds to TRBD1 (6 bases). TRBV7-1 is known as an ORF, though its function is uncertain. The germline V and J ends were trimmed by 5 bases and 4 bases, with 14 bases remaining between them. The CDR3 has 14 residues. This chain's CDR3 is CASSRHRVAETQYF. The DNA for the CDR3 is TGTGCCAGCAGCCGACACAGGGTGGCAGAGACCCAGTACTTC.

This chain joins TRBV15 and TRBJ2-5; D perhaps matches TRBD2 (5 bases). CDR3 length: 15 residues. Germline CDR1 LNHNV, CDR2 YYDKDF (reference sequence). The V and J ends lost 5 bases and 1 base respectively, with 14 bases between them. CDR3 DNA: TGTGCCACCAGCGTCCCCGGAGGCAGCCAAGAGACCCAGTACTTC. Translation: CATSVPGGSQETQYF. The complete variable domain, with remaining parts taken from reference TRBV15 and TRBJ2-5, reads DAMVIQNPRYQVTQFGKPVTLSCSQTLNHNVMYWYQQKSSQAPKLLFHYYDKDFNNEADTPDNFQSRRPNTSFCFLDIRSPGLGDTAMYLCATSVPGGSQETQYFGPGTRLLVL.

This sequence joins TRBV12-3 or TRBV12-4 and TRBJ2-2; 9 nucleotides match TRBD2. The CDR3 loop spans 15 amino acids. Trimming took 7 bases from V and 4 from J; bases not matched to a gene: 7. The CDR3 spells CASTAGGLGTGELFF. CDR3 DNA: TGTGCCAGCACCGCGGGGGGGCTGGGCACCGGGGAGCTGTTTTTT.

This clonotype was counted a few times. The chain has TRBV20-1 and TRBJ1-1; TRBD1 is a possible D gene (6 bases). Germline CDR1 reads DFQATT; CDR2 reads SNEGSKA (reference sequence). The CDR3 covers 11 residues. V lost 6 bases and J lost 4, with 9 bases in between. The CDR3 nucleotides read TGCAGTGCCGGCAGGGGCACTGAAGCTTTCTTT. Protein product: CSAGRGTEAFF.

The CDR3 reads CASSVAQGRSGDTQYF. The CDR3 DNA reads TGTGCCAGCAGCGTAGCTCAGGGACGGTCAGGAGATACGCAGTATTTT. V and J are TRBV9 and TRBJ2-3; the D call may be TRBD1 or TRBD2 (5 bases each). Germline V gene sequence: CDR1 SGDLS, CDR2 YYNGEE. Trimming removed 0 bases from V and 5 bases from J, with 16 bases in between. The CDR3 totals 16 residues.

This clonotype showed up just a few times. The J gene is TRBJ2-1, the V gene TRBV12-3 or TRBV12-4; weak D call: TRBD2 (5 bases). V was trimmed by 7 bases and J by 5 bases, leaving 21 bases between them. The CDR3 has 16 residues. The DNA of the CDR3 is TGTGCCAGCACCTCAGACCCTAGCTTGGCTCACAATGAGCAGTTCTTC. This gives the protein CASTSDPSLAHNEQFF.

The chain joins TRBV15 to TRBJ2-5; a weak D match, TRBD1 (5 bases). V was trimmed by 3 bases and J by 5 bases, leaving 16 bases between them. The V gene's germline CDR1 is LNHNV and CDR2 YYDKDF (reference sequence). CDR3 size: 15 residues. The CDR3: CATSRHSRAGETQYF. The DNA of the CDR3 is TGTGCCACCAGCAGGCACTCCCGGGCAGGGGAGACCCAGTACTTC.

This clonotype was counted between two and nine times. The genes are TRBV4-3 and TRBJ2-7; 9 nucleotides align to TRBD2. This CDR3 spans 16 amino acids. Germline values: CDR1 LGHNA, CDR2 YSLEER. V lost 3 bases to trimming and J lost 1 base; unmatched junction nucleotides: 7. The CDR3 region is CASSHSLLAGSYEQYF. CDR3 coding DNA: TGCGCCAGCAGCCATTCTCTCCTAGCGGGATCCTACGAGCAGTACTTC.

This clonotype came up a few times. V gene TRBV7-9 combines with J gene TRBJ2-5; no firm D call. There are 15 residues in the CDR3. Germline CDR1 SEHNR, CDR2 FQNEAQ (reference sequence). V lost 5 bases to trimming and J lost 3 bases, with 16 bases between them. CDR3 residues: CASSTRLGAKETQYF. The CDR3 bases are TGTGCCAGCAGCACGCGTCTAGGAGCTAAAGAGACCCAGTACTTC.

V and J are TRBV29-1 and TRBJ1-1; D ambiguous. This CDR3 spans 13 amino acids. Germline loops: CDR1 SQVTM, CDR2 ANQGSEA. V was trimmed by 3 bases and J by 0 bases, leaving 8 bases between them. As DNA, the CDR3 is TGCAGCGTTGATAGGCAGATGAACACTGAAGCTTTCTTT. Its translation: CSVDRQMNTEAFF.